The next 28 T cell receptor beta chains were all read from a single sample in a study of prognosis after radiotherapy for stage I lung cancer. Starting from genomic DNA, TCR beta CDR3 was amplified through two-round multiplex PCR. The first PCR round targeted every TRBV and TRBJ gene with specific primers. One entry per CDR3 protein, called by TCRdb with MiXCR from the multiplex PCR reads. The sample lists approximately 35,000 distinct CDR3 sequences; approximately 35% were seen once. The starting material was PBMCs, obtained before or after stereotactic body radiation therapy (not recorded which). The receptors originated from a donor older than 45 with non-small cell lung cancer.

There are a few counts of this clonotype. A much larger clone lies a single base off, so this may be a read error. V is TRBV15 and J is TRBJ1-5; 9 positions match TRBD1. The CDR3 totals 13 residues. From germline, CDR1 is LNHNV and CDR2 YYDKDF (reference sequence). CDR3 protein: CATRDRGDQSQHF. DNA of the CDR3: TGTGCCACCAGAGACAGGGGGGATCAGTCCCAGCATTTT. The entire variable domain, with the rest obtained from reference TRBV15 and TRBJ1-5, is as follows: DAMVIQNPRYQVTQFGKPVTLSCSQTLNHNVMYWYQQKSSQAPKLLFHYYDKDFNNEADTPDNFQSRRPNTSFCFLDIRSPGLGDTAMYLCATRDRGDQSQHFGDGTRLSIL.

This clonotype was seen ten or more times. This rearrangement joins TRBV24-1 to TRBJ1-5; 10 nucleotides agree with TRBD1. The CDR3 runs to 17 residues. J lost 1 base, V lost 4 bases, and 6 bases had no gene match. CDR1 is KGHDR, CDR2 SFDVKD, per germline. CDR3 in DNA: TGTGCCACCAGTGACGACAGGGGGCATGGGAGCAATCAGCCCCAGCATTTT. Its protein is CATSDDRGHGSNQPQHF.

As DNA, the CDR3 is TGCAGTGCTAGATTCCCAGGAGGGGAGTGGGGAGAGGGAATCTATGGCTACACCTTC. It encodes CSARFPGGEWGEGIYGYTF. The chain is built from TRBV20-1 and TRBJ1-2; TRBD1 might be the D (5 bases). The germline V and J ends were trimmed by 2 bases and 4 bases, with 29 bases remaining between them. The germline V gene has CDR1 DFQATT and CDR2 SNEGSKA (reference sequence). CDR3 size: 19 residues.

The genes are TRBV12-3 or TRBV12-4 and TRBJ2-2, with 9 nucleotides matching TRBD1. This CDR3 spans 18 amino acids. V lost 4 bases to trimming and J lost 7 bases; unmatched junction nucleotides: 16. In DNA form, the CDR3 reads TGTGCCAGCAGTTCGAAATATGGGACAGGGATTTCACGCGGGGAGCTGTTTTTT. Its translation is CASSSKYGTGISRGELFF.

For this clonotype: A much larger clone lies one base from this, so it may be a read error. The V gene is TRBV7-2, the J gene TRBJ2-3; TRBD2 aligns across 8 bases. With V trimmed by 5 bases and J by 8 bases, 12 bases remained unmatched. The CDR3 has 15 amino acids. From germline, CDR1 is SGHTA and CDR2 FQGNSA. The CDR3 DNA follows: TGTGCCAGCAGCCCGATTAGCGGGGCGCAAAGTACGCAGTATTTT. This codes for CASSPISGAQSTQYF.

On this clonotype: A far more abundant clone sits one base away, making this likely a read error. V gene TRBV5-1 combines with J gene TRBJ2-1; TRBD2 might be the D (7 bases). Germline lookup yields CDR1 SGHRS and CDR2 YFSETQ. Trimming pared 5 bases from V and 10 bases from J, leaving 19 bases between. The CDR3 length is 14 residues. The CDR3 is CASRMSGTTYEQFF. The CDR3 bases are TGCGCCAGCAGAATGAGCGGGACAACCTACGAGCAGTTCTTC.

V is TRBV6-2 or TRBV6-3 and J is TRBJ2-7; no clear D gene. Per the germline V gene, CDR1 is MNHEY and CDR2 is SVGEGT. V was pared by 9 bases and J by 3 bases, with 12 bases between. The CDR3 consists of 12 residues. In DNA form, the CDR3 reads TGTGCCAGTACCAATTTCGGCTACGAGCAGTACTTC. Translating it yields CASTNFGYEQYF.

Ten or more counts support this clonotype. The chain is built from TRBV6-1 and TRBJ2-3; 11 bases fit TRBD2. The CDR3 extends over 15 amino acids. Unmatched junction bases numbered 3, after V lost 6 bases and J lost 1 base. Germline loops: CDR1 MNHNS, CDR2 SASEGT. CDR3 coding DNA: TGTGCCAGCAGACAGACTAGCGGGGGCACAGATACGCAGTATTTT. Its translation: CASRQTSGGTDTQYF.

This chain links TRBV29-1 with TRBJ2-1; 11 positions agree with TRBD2. Unmatched junction bases numbered 10, after V lost 3 bases and J lost 0 bases. The CDR3 covers 18 residues. Germline CDR1 and CDR2: SQVTM and ANQGSEA. The CDR3, as DNA: TGCAGCGTTGAGTGGAATAGCGGGGGGGGGAGCTCCTACAATGAGCAGTTCTTC. Translated: CSVEWNSGGGSSYNEQFF.

As for this clonotype: The likely explanation is a read error, given a far larger clone one base away. J is TRBJ1-5 and V is TRBV6-5; D is possibly TRBD1 (5 bases). Trimming stripped 6 bases from V and 7 bases from J, with 13 bases between. Germline CDR1 MNHEY, CDR2 SVGAGI. This CDR3 is built from 13 residues. The CDR3 DNA reads as TGTGCCAGCAGCCCCGTAGGGGTCCAGCCCCAGCATTTT. Translated, it gives CASSPVGVQPQHF.

The V call is TRBV28, the J call TRBJ1-5; weak D call: TRBD1 (6 bases). V dropped 3 bases and J dropped 4 bases, with 10 bases sitting between them. In germline, CDR1 is MDHEN, CDR2 SYDVKM. This CDR3 has 14 amino acids. The CDR3 loop is CASSFQGGNQPQHF. The DNA of the CDR3 is TGTGCCAGCAGTTTTCAAGGGGGGAATCAGCCCCAGCATTTT.

This clonotype was detected ten times or more. A single base separates this from a much larger clone, so it may be a read error. The CDR3 spells CASRQHSSNEQLF. Here the CDR3 DNA reads TGTGCCAGCAGACAGCATAGCAGCAATGAGCAGCTCTTC. This sequence joins TRBV27 and TRBJ2-1; D unclear. Germline CDR1 is MNHEY and CDR2 is SMNVEV (reference sequence). CDR3 length equals 13 residues.

This clonotype appeared many times. The chain uses TRBV4-1 and TRBJ1-6; no definite D call. V gave up 1 base and J gave up 6 bases, with 13 bases separating them. CDR1 MGHRA and CDR2 YSYEKL come from the germline V gene. The CDR3 loop spans 16 amino acids. CDR3 in DNA: TGCGCCAGCAGCCAAGCTCTTGGGATTGTTAATTCACCCCTCCACTTT. Its protein is CASSQALGIVNSPLHF.

This chain links TRBV6-2 or TRBV6-3 with TRBJ2-3; TRBD1 matches 10 bases. The CDR3 has 15 residues. The V and J ends lost 5 bases and 3 bases, in that order; junction bases with no gene match: 5. CDR1 is MNHEY and CDR2 is SVGEGT in the germline V gene. DNA of the CDR3: TGTGCCAGCAGTGAAGGACAGGGGGATACAGATACGCAGTATTTT. Translated, it gives CASSEGQGDTDTQYF.

This clonotype has a handful of counts. A much larger clone sits a single nucleotide away, making a read error possible. As the CDR3 is not closed by the conserved phenylalanine or tryptophan, this likely results from a read error. The chain links TRBV19 to TRBJ1-1; no clear D. The CDR3 runs 16 residues. Trimming stripped 7 bases from V and 1 base from J, with 19 bases between. Germline CDR1 LNHDA, CDR2 SQIVND (reference sequence). The CDR3: CASTFSETWRNTEAFL. The CDR3 DNA is TGTGCCAGTACCTTCTCAGAGACCTGGAGGAACACTGAAGCTTTCCTT.

This clonotype was recorded many times. This chain connects TRBV11-1 to TRBJ1-6; D remains unclear. CDR1 is SGHAT, CDR2 FQDESV, per germline (reference sequence). The CDR3 length is 14 residues. V was pared by 2 bases and J by 5 bases, with 7 bases between. CDR3 region: CASSLTDNNSPLHF. The CDR3 DNA reads TGTGCCAGCAGCTTAACAGACAATAATTCACCCCTCCACTTT. Looking up the rest from reference TRBV11-1 and TRBJ1-6 gives the full variable domain: EAEVAQSPRYKITEKSQAVAFWCDPISGHATLYWYRQILGQGPELLVQFQDESVVDDSQLPKDRFSAERLKGVDSTLKIQPAELGDSAMYLCASSLTDNNSPLHFGNGTRLTVT.

Many counts were recorded for this clonotype. The rearrangement links TRBV30 to TRBJ1-2; D remains unclear. This CDR3 contains 12 residues. V was shortened by 3 bases and J by 2 bases, with 7 bases between the two germline ends. The germline CDR1 and CDR2 sequences are GTSNPN and SVGIG (reference sequence). As DNA, the CDR3 is TGTGCCTGGAGATCGGAAAACTATGGCTACACCTTC. This sequence encodes CAWRSENYGYTF. The full variable domain, rest sourced from reference TRBV30 and TRBJ1-2, is SQTIHQWPATLVQPVGSPLSLECTVEGTSNPNLYWYRQAAGRGLQLLFYSVGIGQISSEVPQNLSASRPQDRQFILSSKKLLLSDSGFYLCAWRSENYGYTFGSGTRLTVV.

This clonotype appeared many times. The chain combines TRBV10-3 with TRBJ2-6, with D perhaps given as TRBD1 or TRBD2 (5 bases each). This CDR3 region has 16 residues. Germline V gene data show CDR1 as ENHRY and CDR2 as SYGVKD. V gave up 8 bases and J gave up 0 bases, with 14 bases separating them. The CDR3 reads CAIFPGRGSGANVLTF. The CDR3 nucleotides read TGTGCCATCTTTCCGGGACGAGGCTCTGGGGCCAACGTCCTGACTTTC.

Many counts were recorded for this clonotype. J is TRBJ2-1 and V is TRBV11-3; 10 bases map to TRBD1. CDR1 SGHNT and CDR2 YENEEA come from the germline V gene. V shed 5 bases, J shed 2 bases, and the junction held 6 bases outside the gene matches. The CDR3 covers 16 residues. This CDR3 reads CASSGEGTGAYNEQFF. The DNA of the CDR3 is TGTGCCAGCAGCGGAGAAGGGACAGGGGCCTACAATGAGCAGTTCTTC.

The chain is built from TRBV19 and TRBJ1-2; TRBD1 agrees at 12 bases. J gave up 4 bases and V 7 bases, and 10 bases lay outside the gene matches. Germline CDR1 reads LNHDA; CDR2 reads SQIVND (reference sequence). The CDR3 spans 16 residues. The CDR3 nucleotides read TGTGCCAGTAATCACCGGGACAGGGGGCTTGTCTATGGCTACACCTTC. Its protein product is CASNHRDRGLVYGYTF.

The table lists this clonotype with many counts. This chain uses TRBV3-1 with TRBJ1-4; 9 positions match TRBD1. There are 14 residues in the CDR3. CDR1 is LGHDT and CDR2 is YNNKEL in the germline V gene (reference sequence). V was pared by 5 bases and J by 4 bases, with 2 bases of the junction left unmatched. CDR3 sequence: CASSLGQGNEKLFF. In DNA form, the CDR3 reads TGTGCCAGCAGCTTGGGACAGGGTAATGAAAAACTGTTTTTT.

This clonotype has a single count. One end of the junction varies from germline; a read error may be responsible. The V call is TRBV6-1, the J call TRBJ2-7; 7 bases align to TRBD1. Looked up from germline, CDR1 is MNHNS and CDR2 is SASEGT. The CDR3 consists of 15 residues. The CDR3, as DNA: TGTGCCGGCAGCGACAGGGATAAAGGATCCTACGAGCAGTACTTC. Translation gives CAGSDRDKGSYEQYF.

A remark on this clonotype: A far more abundant clone sits one base away, making this likely a read error. The chain joins TRBV7-2 to TRBJ1-2, with unresolved D. There are 14 residues in the CDR3. The germline gives CDR1 SGHTA, CDR2 FQGNSA. V lost 5 bases, J lost 0 bases, and 10 bases lay in between. The CDR3 sequence: CASSPRFANYGYTF. The CDR3 coding sequence is TGTGCCAGCAGCCCGAGGTTTGCTAACTATGGCTACACCTTC.

In its sample, this clonotype was seen many times. This chain's CDR3 is CASRGQESSGANVLTF. DNA for the CDR3: TGTGCCAGTAGGGGACAGGAGAGCTCTGGGGCCAACGTCCTGACTTTC. J is TRBJ2-6 and V is TRBV19, with 8 bases matching TRBD1. CDR3 length equals 16 residues. The junction had 4 bases not matched to a gene; V was cut back by 6 bases and J by 0 bases. From germline, CDR1 is LNHDA and CDR2 SQIVND (reference sequence).

This clonotype has ten or more counts. The V and J genes are TRBV3-1 and TRBJ1-3; 7 bases line up with TRBD1. The J segment lost 4 bases and the V segment lost 5 bases, leaving 5 bases of the junction unmatched. CDR1 LGHDT and CDR2 YNNKEL come from the germline V gene (reference sequence). The CDR3 spans 14 residues. The CDR3 bases are TGTGCCAGCAGCGAGACAGGGTACGGAAACACCATATATTTT. This encodes CASSETGYGNTIYF.

This clonotype was detected many times. The CDR3, as DNA: TGCAGTGCTAGAGAGACAGGGGACTACAATGAGCAGTTCTTC. Protein: CSARETGDYNEQFF. This chain connects TRBV20-1 to TRBJ2-1, with TRBD1 identical over 8 bases. CDR3 length: 14 residues. Germline V gene sequence: CDR1 DFQATT, CDR2 SNEGSKA (reference sequence). V shed 0 bases, J shed 3 bases, and the junction held 1 base outside the gene matches.

This clonotype was seen repeatedly, ten times or more. The genes are TRBV7-2 and TRBJ2-3; no firm D call. Trimming removed 2 bases at V and 4 bases at J, with 4 bases between. This CDR3 has 12 residues. CDR1 and CDR2 (germline): SGHTA, FQGNSA. As DNA, the CDR3 is TGTGCCAGCAGCTTATATTCAGATACGCAGTATTTT. Its protein is CASSLYSDTQYF.

In regard to this clonotype: A single base separates this from a much larger clone, so it may be a read error. J is TRBJ1-4 and V is TRBV6-2 or TRBV6-3; the D is unclear. This CDR3 region has 13 residues. Trimming stripped 7 bases from V and 1 base from J, with 7 bases between. The germline V gene encodes CDR1 MNHEY and CDR2 SVGEGT. The CDR3 sequence is CASTHRTNEKLFF. CDR3 DNA: TGTGCCAGCACCCACAGAACTAATGAAAAACTGTTTTTT.